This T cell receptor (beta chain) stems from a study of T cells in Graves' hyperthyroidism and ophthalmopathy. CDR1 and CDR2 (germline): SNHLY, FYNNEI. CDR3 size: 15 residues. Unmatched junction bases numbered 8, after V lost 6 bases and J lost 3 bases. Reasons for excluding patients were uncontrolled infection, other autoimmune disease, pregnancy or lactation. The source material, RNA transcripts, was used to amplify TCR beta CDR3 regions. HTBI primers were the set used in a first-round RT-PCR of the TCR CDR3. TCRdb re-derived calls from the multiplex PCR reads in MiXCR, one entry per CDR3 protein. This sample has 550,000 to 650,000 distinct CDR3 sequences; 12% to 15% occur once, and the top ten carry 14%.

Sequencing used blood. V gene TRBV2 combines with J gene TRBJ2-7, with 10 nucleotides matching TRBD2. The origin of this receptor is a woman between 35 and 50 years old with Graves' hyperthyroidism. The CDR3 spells CASRFTSGIVYEQYF. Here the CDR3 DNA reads TGTGCCAGCAGATTTACTAGCGGGATCGTCTACGAGCAGTACTTC.